The 9 T cell receptor beta chains presented below share a single source sample, sequenced in a study of blood T cells in healthy people across ages. With a J-beta primer mix and a sample-barcoded 5' primer, a second PCR ran roughly 7 to 11 cycles. TCRdb re-called the 5' RACE reads with MiXCR, one entry per CDR3 protein. Counted here are about 750,000 distinct CDR3 sequences, less than 70% occurring once; the ten biggest clones make up about 38%. Sequenced sample: blood. Receptors were obtained from a man aged 80 or over in good health.

This clonotype was observed at least ten times. This sequence joins TRBV12-3 or TRBV12-4 and TRBJ2-7; maybe TRBD1 (6 bases). The CDR3 spans 14 residues. Trimming pared 1 base from V and 3 bases from J, leaving 10 bases between. CDR3 sequence reads: CASSLGTEHYEQYF. The CDR3 DNA is TGTGCCAGCAGTTTAGGGACAGAACACTACGAGCAGTACTTC.

V gene TRBV7-3 combines with J gene TRBJ2-7; tentatively, D is TRBD1 (6 bases). The CDR3 loop spans 14 amino acids. V lost 5 bases, J lost 3 bases, and 14 bases lay in between. Germline V gene lookup returns CDR1 SGHTA and CDR2 FQGTGA. The DNA of the CDR3 is TGTGCCAGCAGCCCCCAAGGACAGTTCTACGAGCAGTACTTC. It codes for CASSPQGQFYEQYF.

V usage is TRBV28 and J usage is TRBJ2-7, with TRBD1 as a possible D gene (6 bases). V shed 2 bases and J shed 0 bases, with 11 bases lying between them. The CDR3 has 15 residues. Looked up from germline, CDR1 is MDHEN and CDR2 is SYDVKM. CDR3 sequence: CASSLRGQASYEQYF. The CDR3 bases are TGTGCCAGCAGTTTAAGGGGACAAGCCTCCTACGAGCAGTACTTC. The variable domain in full, with the rest retrieved from reference TRBV28 and TRBJ2-7, is DVKVTQSSRYLVKRTGEKVFLECVQDMDHENMFWYRQDPGLGLRLIYFSYDVKMKEKGDIPEGYSVSREKKERFSLILESASTNQTSMYLCASSLRGQASYEQYFGPGTRLTVT.

Many counts were recorded for this clonotype. CDR3 bases: TGTGCCAGCAGCCTTGGACTAGCGGTACAGCAAGAGACCCAGTACTTC. Its protein product is CASSLGLAVQQETQYF. The genes are TRBV4-2 and TRBJ2-5; 10 bases agree with TRBD2. J gave up 2 bases and V 4 bases, and 7 bases lay outside the gene matches. The germline V gene encodes CDR1 LGHNA and CDR2 YNFKEQ. The CDR3 contains 16 residues.

This clonotype occurred a few times. The chain employs TRBV24-1 and TRBJ2-5; 7 bases are shared with TRBD1. The V gene's germline CDR1 is KGHDR and CDR2 SFDVKD. V trimming: 4 bases; J trimming: 1 base; junction bases outside the gene matches: 8. The CDR3 loop spans 16 amino acids. The CDR3 region is CATSDLNRDSQETQYF. The DNA of the CDR3 is TGTGCCACCAGTGACCTAAACCGGGACAGCCAAGAGACCCAGTACTTC.

V gene TRBV7-9 combines with J gene TRBJ1-6; D not certain. Trimming pared 2 bases from V and 9 bases from J, leaving 5 bases between. Germline CDR1 and CDR2: SEHNR and FQNEAQ (reference sequence). The CDR3 runs to 12 residues. CDR3 in amino acids: CASSLSGSPLHF. The CDR3 DNA sequence: TGTGCCAGCAGCTTATCGGGTTCACCCCTCCACTTT.

The chain is built from TRBV28 and TRBJ2-7; the D call may be TRBD1 or TRBD2 (5 bases each). Germline CDR1 is MDHEN and CDR2 is SYDVKM. V shed 5 bases and J shed 2 bases, with 19 bases lying between them. This CDR3 has 16 amino acids. The CDR3 sequence is CASSPPGWGFTYEQYF. The CDR3, as DNA: TGTGCCAGCAGTCCTCCGGGGTGGGGGTTTACCTACGAGCAGTACTTC.

V and J are TRBV20-1 and TRBJ2-7; 7 nucleotides line up with TRBD1. This CDR3 region has 14 residues. V lost 0 bases, J lost 2 bases, and 4 bases stayed unmatched. The V gene's germline CDR1 is DFQATT and CDR2 SNEGSKA (reference sequence). The CDR3 region is CSARDGQAAYEQYF. CDR3 nucleotide sequence: TGCAGTGCTAGAGATGGACAGGCAGCCTACGAGCAGTACTTC.

The rearrangement links TRBV3-1 to TRBJ2-3; D may match TRBD1 or TRBD2 (5 bases each). Trimming shortened V by 3 bases and J by 14 bases, and 27 bases separated the two germline ends. The germline V gene has CDR1 LGHDT and CDR2 YNNKEL (reference sequence). This CDR3 contains 16 residues. The CDR3 bases are TGTGCCAGCAGCCACGGGACCGGGGCTTCGCACAGATACGCGTATTTT. It encodes CASSHGTGASHRYAYF.